Listed below are T cell receptor beta chains from one sample, sequenced in a study of metastatic and nonmetastatic thyroid tumors. TCRdb re-clonotyped the PCR reads through MiXCR. The sample has 30,000 to 40,000 clones; roughly 14% are singletons. Sample: blood. All receptors come from a female donor with papillary thyroid cancer or a benign thyroid nodule (not recorded which). Some clones in this sample may be carry-over from other donors' samples. CDR3s leave out the opening cysteine and the closing phenylalanine or tryptophan.

>TRBV24-1|TRBJ2-6
ATQDRAGANVLT
>TRBV29-1|TRBJ2-7
SVRKQGHEQY
>TRBV11-1|TRBJ2-7
ASSSGTGVYEQY
>TRBV29-1|TRBJ2-1
SVEEGIGSSQF
>TRBV10-3|TRBJ1-1
AIRPTGEHTEAF
>TRBV20-1|TRBJ1-2
SASPPGGSYGYT
>TRBV19|TRBJ1-5
ASFNSNQPQH
>TRBV6-1|TRBJ1-3
ASRTGQGSSGNTIY
>TRBV2|TRBJ2-7
ASSGTSYEQY
>TRBV3-1|TRBJ2-7
ASSQDGYPLTYEQY
>TRBV9|TRBJ2-2
ASSVRQDSTGELF
>TRBV5-1|TRBJ2-7
ASQSSLGEQY
>TRBV6-6|TRBJ1-5
ASSRPGDSKYGGRNQPQH
>TRBV28|TRBJ2-1
ASRAPSAGAVFEQF
>TRBV4-2|TRBJ1-4
ASSHETGEKLF
>TRBV15|TRBJ2-5
STSSPPPEVIQETQY